Detailed here is one TCR beta chain. Some clones are missing from TCRdb's copy, which holds only in-frame ones; the method was immunoSEQ multiplex PCR. The profile shows under 850,000 clones, approximately 88% of them singletons. This sample is drawn from a study of shared T cell receptors in the human thymus. Germline V CDR1 and CDR2: SGHDN, FVKESK. Trimming took off 0 bases at V and 1 base at J, with 13 bases between the two ends. The CDR3 consists of 16 residues. The sample was also reused in another study, on human thymus T cells. From that paper: Having corrective surgery for congenital heart defects, healthy Finnish infants were the ones who donated. Resected material from corrective heart surgery provided the thymus tissue analysed. The related literature has documented a marked overlap of thymic repertoires among unrelated individuals.

The chain couples TRBV14 to TRBJ2-7; D is unclear. The sample comprised thymocytes. This TCR was sampled from a boy under two years old with a congenital heart defect. CDR3 in DNA: TGTGCCAGCAGCCAAGATCGCCAAAATACATCCTACGAGCAGTACTTC. Translating gives CASSQDRQNTSYEQYF.